The 6 T cell receptor beta chains listed next were all sequenced from one sample in a study of T cells in Graves' hyperthyroidism and ophthalmopathy (dated by TCRdb to the late 2010s). Libraries came from multiplex PCR. The instrument given in TCRdb is Illumina HiSeq 2000. TCR beta CDR3 regions were amplified from RNA transcripts. A first-round RT-PCR of the TCR CDR3 used the HTBI primer set with the Qiagen OneStep RT-PCR kit. In TCRdb, the public reads were trimmed at Q25 with fastp and aligned with MiXCR, with productive beta chains retained. All rows with the same CDR3 protein become a single entry with the most common DNA and genes. The sample includes roughly 710,000 distinct CDR3 sequences, with about 35% observed a single time. Around 30% of the sample goes to the ten largest clones. The specimen was blood. These receptors all come from a woman in her thirties or forties with Graves' hyperthyroidism.

The chain joins TRBV19 to TRBJ2-2, with D unclear. CDR3 length: 15 amino acids. Germline CDR1 is LNHDA and CDR2 is SQIVND (reference sequence). V lost 3 bases, J lost 0 bases, and 8 bases lay in between. CDR3 region: CASSIYGANTGELFF. The CDR3 nucleotides are TGTGCCAGTAGTATTTATGGGGCGAACACCGGGGAGCTGTTTTTT.

For this clonotype: Given a much more abundant clone one base away, this may be a read error. The rearrangement uses TRBV7-9 and TRBJ1-2; D gene uncertain. The CDR3 loop spans 13 amino acids. From germline, CDR1 is SEHNR and CDR2 FQNEAQ (reference sequence). CDR3 region: CASTLTTYCGYTF. The CDR3 DNA reads TGTGCCAGCACCTTAACGACTTACTGTGGCTACACCTTC.

The chain links TRBV28 to TRBJ2-7, with TRBD2 matching 7 bases. V dropped 7 bases and J dropped 0; count of bases not matched to a gene: 6. CDR1 is MDHEN and CDR2 is SYDVKM in the germline V gene. The CDR3 loop spans 14 amino acids. The CDR3 region is CASTLAGTSYEQYF. The CDR3 bases are TGTGCCAGCACCTTAGCGGGTACCTCCTACGAGCAGTACTTC.

This clonotype occurred a few times. This chain connects TRBV7-2 to TRBJ2-6, with D perhaps matching TRBD1 (5 bases). Looked up from germline, CDR1 is SGHTA and CDR2 is FQGNSA. The ends were cut back, 5 bases at V and 0 bases at J, with 17 bases in the middle. The CDR3 is made up of 18 amino acids. The CDR3 region has the DNA TGTGCCAGCAGCCAAGAAGGGGTGACTTACTCTGGGGCCAACGTCCTGACTTTC. Protein sequence: CASSQEGVTYSGANVLTF.

The chain employs TRBV10-2 and TRBJ2-7; D is unresolved. The CDR3 is 15 amino acids. The germline gives CDR1 WSHSY, CDR2 SAAADI. Trimming took off 0 bases at V and 7 bases at J, with 16 bases between the two ends. CDR3 residues: CASSESSITALEQYF. The CDR3 bases are TGCGCCAGCAGTGAGTCCAGCATCACAGCGTTAGAGCAGTACTTC.

This clonotype was seen only a few times. The rearrangement uses TRBV6-6 and TRBJ2-3, with D hard to call. CDR1 is MNHNY, CDR2 SVGAGI, per germline (reference sequence). The V end was cut by 0 bases, the J end by 12 bases, with 10 bases between. This CDR3 contains 12 residues. Written as DNA, the CDR3 is TGTGCCAGCAGTTACTCGCCGTCGGCCCAGTATTTT. It yields the protein CASSYSPSAQYF.